This TCR beta chain was identified in a study of CD8+ T cells in alopecia areata. Treatment meaning: oral pan-JAK inhibitor, 5-10 mg twice daily. Germline CDR1 reads DFQATT; CDR2 reads SNEGSKA (reference sequence). Trimming took 7 bases from V and 6 from J, leaving 13 bases between them. The CDR3 extends over 11 amino acids. After isolation, RNA underwent reverse transcription to generate cDNA as the sequencing template. Method: immunoSEQ multiplex PCR; TCRdb's copy keeps in-frame clones and lacks some. The repertoire holds about 120,000 clones, approximately 59% seen once, with around 30% in the top ten.

The receptor was isolated from a human donor with alopecia areata. The chain combines TRBV20-1 with TRBJ2-7, with a tentative D call TRBD2 (5 bases). The source material was CD8+ T cells sorted from blood, sampled at week 4, from a patient treated with tofacitinib. Here the CDR3 DNA reads TGCAGTGTCCCGTCGGGGTTCGAGCAGTACTTC. Its protein is CSVPSGFEQYF.